Sequencing of this T cell receptor beta chain was carried out in a study of shared clonotypes between healthy human individuals. Positively selected for CCR7, the CD45RO-negative cells used as naive CD8 cells excluded terminally differentiated effector memory CD45RA+ cells. Germline V lookup: CDR1 SGHRS, CDR2 YFSETQ. The CDR3 is made up of 16 amino acids. V gave up 2 bases and J gave up 7 bases; unmatched junction bases: 8. The authors ran the assay at deep level. TCRdb's copy holds only in-frame clones and misses some; the assay was immunoSEQ multiplex PCR. This sample yields more than 2 million clones, of which 93% are seen a single time; about 1.7% belongs to the top ten.

The sample consisted of naive CD8+ T cells from PBMCs. This TCR was recovered from a man in his late teens or twenties in good health. Some clones in this sample may be carry-over from other donors' samples. The chain combines TRBV5-1 with TRBJ2-1; 11 bases are shared with TRBD2. The CDR3: CASSFWLAGGPNEQFF. In DNA form, the CDR3 reads TGCGCCAGCAGCTTTTGGTTAGCGGGAGGGCCAAATGAGCAGTTCTTC.